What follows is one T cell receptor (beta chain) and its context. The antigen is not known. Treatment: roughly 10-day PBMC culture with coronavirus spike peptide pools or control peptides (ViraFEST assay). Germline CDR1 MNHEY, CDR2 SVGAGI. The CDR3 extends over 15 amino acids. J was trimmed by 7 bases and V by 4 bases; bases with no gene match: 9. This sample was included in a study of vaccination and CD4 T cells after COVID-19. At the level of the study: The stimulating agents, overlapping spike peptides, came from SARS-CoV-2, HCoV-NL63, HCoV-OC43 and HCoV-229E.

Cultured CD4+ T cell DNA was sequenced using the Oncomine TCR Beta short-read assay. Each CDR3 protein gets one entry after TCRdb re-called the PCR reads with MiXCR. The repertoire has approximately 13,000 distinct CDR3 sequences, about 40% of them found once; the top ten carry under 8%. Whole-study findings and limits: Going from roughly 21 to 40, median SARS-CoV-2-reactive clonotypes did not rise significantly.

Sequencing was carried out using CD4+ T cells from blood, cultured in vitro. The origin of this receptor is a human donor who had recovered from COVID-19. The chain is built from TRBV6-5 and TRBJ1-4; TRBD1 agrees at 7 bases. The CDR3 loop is CASSSRQGGSEKLFF. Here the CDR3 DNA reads TGTGCCAGCAGTTCCCGGCAGGGGGGTAGTGAAAAACTGTTTTTT.